This T cell receptor (beta chain) was observed in a study of CD8 T cells in cerebrospinal fluid in Alzheimer's disease (dated by TCRdb to 2018 to 2021). About the study as a whole: The study assessed CSF T cell clonal expansion with two single-cell approaches: plate-based nested PCR sequencing and droplet-based sequencing. A total of about 25 samples were covered by the CSF gene-expression analysis, which included Parkinson's disease patients. In the droplet-based CSF analysis comparing patients with controls, roughly ten healthy controls (approximately 11,000 cells) and roughly ten patients with MCI or Alzheimer's disease (over 9,000 cells) were included. The study tested whether clonally expanded T cells were present in cerebrospinal fluid from healthy elderly individuals and from patients with neurodegenerative disease. Study-wide conclusions, independent of this receptor: Compared with controls, patients with MCI or Alzheimer's disease had a higher percentage of their CSF TCRs made up by the single largest clone. In pooled data, a highly expanded clone (at least 3% of TCRs) was found in 1 of 10 healthy subjects versus 4 of 6 Alzheimer's patients. Finding EBV-specific TCRs in CSF, the authors cautioned, does not establish a causal link between EBV and Alzheimer's disease. The EBV-specific clones were neither the most highly expanded clones nor enriched among patients. Only samples with detectable clones went into the overall clonality comparison: some 11 healthy, 5 MCI, 5 AD, and 6 PD.

None of the participants had acute infectious disease, and every participant was in good physical condition. A live/dead marker was used to sort live CSF cells for droplet-based sequencing. CSF was obtained by lumbar puncture, and immune cells were pelleted by centrifugation at 300g. CSF samples were checked for red blood cells, and any sample contaminated with blood was excluded. CSF cells were cryopreserved in freezing medium, frozen overnight at -80 degrees C, and subsequently stored in liquid nitrogen. Before analysis, CSF samples were stored for less than seven months. This clonotype is medium-sized (0.01 to 0.1%) on the basis of its frequency; no count is available. Its antigen has not been determined. The library was built by means of 10x single-cell sequencing. Profiling of CSF cells was done with 10X Genomics single-cell V(D)J and 5' gene-expression libraries. An Illumina NextSeq550 was used to sequence CSF single-cell TCR libraries. As for the original processing: V(D)J reads were aligned to the vdj-GRCh38 alts ensemble 2.0.0 reference and processed with the Cell Ranger vdj pipeline. A clonotype was defined as a group of cell barcodes sharing the same set of productive CDR3 nucleotide sequences. To link clonality with transcriptional profiles, clonotype information was added to the Seurat v3.0 gene-expression metadata. CSF cells with more than 1,800 genes, more than 7,500 UMIs or more than 10% mitochondrial reads were excluded. To find TCRs with known antigen specificity, CDR3-beta sequences were matched against VDJdb. Clone sharing was examined by network analysis using the R package qgraph, in which only TCRs with complete alpha and beta chains were included. TCRdb reprocessed the reads and lists each CDR3 protein sequence as a single entry, with no DNA. These V and J calls originate from TCRdb's pipeline instead of the authors' own analysis. The sample's clone listing holds fewer than 2,000 distinct CDR3 sequences. About 9.4% of the sample rests with the top ten.

Per the germline V gene (reference sequence), SGHKS is the CDR1 and YYEKEE is the CDR2. From cysteine to phenylalanine, the CDR3 is 17 amino acids long. No DNA is given. Recombination joined TRBV5-5 with TRBJ2-1; TCRdb's D gene call, TRBD1, goes unchecked for lack of DNA. The sequencing input was cerebrospinal fluid. This receptor was obtained from a human donor in good health. The CDR3 protein sequence reads: CASRRRGWTGAINEQFF.